This TCR beta chain was found in a study of T cell responses to AZD1222 COVID-19 vaccine. Germline assignment: CDR1 MDHEN and CDR2 SYDVKM. The ends lost 5 bases at V and 1 base at J; junction bases unmatched: 9. This CDR3 has 17 amino acids. The method was immunoSEQ multiplex PCR; TCRdb's version includes in-frame clones alone and lacks a portion of them. Of around 92,000 clones listed, 91% are singletons. Findings of the study overall: The donors showed a predominance of white British ancestry and of females, with possible underestimation of clonal diversity.

About this clone itself: Its antigen is currently unknown.

This chain joins TRBV28 and TRBJ1-4; 8 nucleotides line up with TRBD1. Specimen: peripheral blood, collected on day 0 of AZD1222 vaccination. The receptor was isolated from an adult in good health. The CDR3 DNA follows: TGTGCCAGCAGTCTGGACAGGGTGGTGAAAACTAATGAAAAACTGTTTTTT. Translating gives CASSLDRVVKTNEKLFF.